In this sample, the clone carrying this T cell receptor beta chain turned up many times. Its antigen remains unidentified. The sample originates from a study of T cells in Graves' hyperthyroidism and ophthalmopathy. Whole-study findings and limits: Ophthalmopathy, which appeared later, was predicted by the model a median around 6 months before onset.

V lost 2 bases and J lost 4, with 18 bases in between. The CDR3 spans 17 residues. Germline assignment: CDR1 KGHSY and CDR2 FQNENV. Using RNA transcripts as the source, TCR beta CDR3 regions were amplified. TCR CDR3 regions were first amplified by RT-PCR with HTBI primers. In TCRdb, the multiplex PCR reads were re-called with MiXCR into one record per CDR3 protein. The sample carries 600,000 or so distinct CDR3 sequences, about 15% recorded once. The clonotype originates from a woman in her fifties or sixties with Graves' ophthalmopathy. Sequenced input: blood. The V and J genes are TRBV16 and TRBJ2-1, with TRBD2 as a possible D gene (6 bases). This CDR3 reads CASSQVWEAGTYNEQFF. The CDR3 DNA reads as TGTGCCAGCAGCCAAGTGTGGGAGGCTGGTACTTACAATGAGCAGTTCTTC.